This is a list of T cell receptor beta chains from one sample in a study of T-cell reconstitution after alpha-beta-depleted transplantation in children. TCRdb redid the calling of the PCR reads with MiXCR, one entry per CDR3 protein. The data show 600,000 to 700,000 distinct CDR3 sequences, approximately 15% seen once. Sequenced material: PBMCs from the stem cell graft donor, taken from the stem cell graft. The receptors stem from a human donor who donated a stem cell graft to a child with acute myeloid leukemia. CDR3s include the opening cysteine and the closing phenylalanine or tryptophan. The D gene is left open where the match is weak.

TRBV20-1 . CSASFSEGADAFF
TRBV10-3 . CAISVVSLGIYEQYF
TRBV5-1 . CASSFSPGANTEAFF
TRBV28 TRBD1 CASHEPGQGHQPQHF
TRBV29-1 . CSVARGPGDIQYF
TRBV7-9 TRBD1 CASSPGQGAQETQYF
TRBV20-1 TRBD1 CSARTGRYYGYTF
TRBV20-1 . CSASTGAFSTDTQYF
TRBV29-1 TRBD2 CSVPQGGDTQYF
TRBV7-2 TRBD1 CASSPDRGRDTEAFF
TRBV12-3/TRBV12-4 . CASSRPGGARGGYTF
TRBV20-1 . CSAVRGAGTGELFF
TRBV15 TRBD2 CATSSGGAYNEQFF
TRBV20-1 . CSARVGGARTKNIQYF
TRBV7-2 . CASRTQGMEGYTF
TRBV7-2 TRBD1 CASSAYTGVTEAFF
TRBV29-1 TRBD1 CSAGTGLSGANVLTF
TRBV29-1 . CSVLGVEGETQETQYF
TRBV20-1 . CSAGLTNEKLFF
TRBV20-1 . CSARDESLNTGELFF
TRBV7-9 . CASSRGGQPQHF
TRBV20-1 . CSARDGAGNQPQHF
TRBV5-6 . CASSLGVDTQYF
TRBV7-2 TRBD1 CASSLRTGGLGEAFF
TRBV10-3 TRBD2 CAIKGWTRGFGDEQFF
TRBV20-1 TRBD1 CSAKTGGGNTEAFF
TRBV11-2 . CASSLPSAYNSPLHF
TRBV12-3/TRBV12-4 . CASSFGGIGEQFF
TRBV24-1 . CATTTESNTGELFF
TRBV7-2 TRBD1 CASTPYPGQMITGELFF
TRBV20-1 TRBD1 CSVTDRGYQPQHF
TRBV7-2 TRBD2 CASSYKRGGLNEQFF
TRBV2 TRBD1 CASKSTGPQDTQYF
TRBV5-1 . CASSLNGQATDTQYF
TRBV20-1 TRBD2 CSAKSGGKGSYNEQFF
TRBV12-3/TRBV12-4 TRBD2 CASSSESGGADTQYF
TRBV7-7 . CASSLFGGEQFF
TRBV30 . CAWSLGTNYGYTF
TRBV20-1 TRBD2 CSAQTGTSGGLEQFF
TRBV7-2 . CASSLRFQGQPQHF
TRBV25-1 . CASSDGVNTGELFF
TRBV6-1 . CASRLQKGGETQYF
TRBV7-8 . CASSFPGPAMSPLHF
TRBV20-1 TRBD1 CSARGTADRGGYNEQFF
TRBV20-1 . CSTAGSWAKNIQYF